This passage covers 23 T cell receptor beta chains from one sample sequenced in a study of blood T cell repertoires in COVID-19. Libraries were prepared by immunoSEQ multiplex PCR; TCRdb keeps only in-frame clonotypes and omits some of them. The sample consists of 120,000 or so clones, 83% of them appearing once. Input material: peripheral blood. The source is a man older than 75 with active or convalescent COVID-19.

The rearrangement uses TRBV5-3 and TRBJ1-6; 7 bases line up with TRBD1. TRBV5-3 is an open reading frame whose function is uncertain. Trimming cost V 3 bases and J 2 bases; bases outside gene matches: 5. This CDR3 is built from 16 residues. CDR3 nucleotides: TGTGCCAGAAGCTCCGTTGGGACAGCCTATAATTCACCCCTCCACTTT. This sequence encodes CARSSVGTAYNSPLHF.

This rearrangement joins TRBV10-2 to TRBJ2-2; D perhaps matches TRBD1 (6 bases). Trimming shortened V by 2 bases and J by 5 bases, and 12 bases separated the two germline ends. Germline lookup yields CDR1 WSHSY and CDR2 SAAADI. This CDR3 has 15 residues. The CDR3 region is CASSERGQQTGELFF. CDR3 nucleotide sequence: TGCGCCAGCAGTGAGCGGGGACAACAAACCGGGGAGCTGTTTTTT.

This clone was counted between two and nine times. This sequence joins TRBV19 and TRBJ1-1, with D uncertain. CDR1 and CDR2 from the germline V gene are LNHDA and SQIVND (reference sequence). Deletions cut 5 bases from V and 0 bases from J, with 13 bases between. This CDR3 has 15 amino acids. CDR3: CASSPSSFMNTEAFF. CDR3 DNA: TGTGCCAGTAGTCCCAGTTCGTTCATGAACACTGAAGCTTTCTTT.

V gene TRBV5-4 combines with J gene TRBJ2-3; D unclear. V lost 4 bases and J 2 bases, leaving 8 bases between the germline ends. Germline V gene lookup returns CDR1 SGHNT and CDR2 YYREEE (reference sequence). This CDR3 is built from 13 residues. CDR3 amino acids: CASSPQNTDTQYF. Here the CDR3 DNA reads TGTGCCAGCAGCCCACAAAACACAGATACGCAGTATTTT.

This rearrangement joins TRBV9 to TRBJ2-1; TRBD2 matches 11 bases. V trimming: 3 bases; J trimming: 4 bases; junction bases outside the gene matches: 12. CDR1 and CDR2 (germline): SGDLS, YYNGEE. The CDR3 consists of 18 residues. DNA for the CDR3: TGTGCCAGCAGCGCCATCAAGGGGCTAGCGGGGGGTTACAATGAGCAGTTCTTC. This encodes CASSAIKGLAGGYNEQFF.

V usage is TRBV7-9 and J usage is TRBJ1-1; no clear D gene. V lost 1 base and J lost 1, with 7 bases in between. This CDR3 is 14 amino acids long. From germline, CDR1 is SEHNR and CDR2 FQNEAQ (reference sequence). CDR3 sequence reads: CASSLGAGNTEAFF. The CDR3 coding sequence is TGTGCCAGCAGCTTAGGGGCAGGGAACACTGAAGCTTTCTTT.

The chain couples TRBV5-4 to TRBJ1-3; weak D call: TRBD1 (6 bases). This CDR3 is built from 16 residues. V dropped 0 bases and J dropped 2 bases, with 12 bases sitting between them. CDR1 SGHNT and CDR2 YYREEE come from the germline V gene (reference sequence). As DNA, the CDR3 is TGTGCCAGCAGCTTGGACAGGGAGAAGACTGGAAACACCATATATTTT. It codes for CASSLDREKTGNTIYF.

This chain links TRBV14 with TRBJ1-1; D may be TRBD1 (5 bases). Germline CDR1 and CDR2: SGHDN and FVKESK. The ends were cut back, 1 base at V and 1 base at J, with 13 bases in the middle. This CDR3 has 16 residues. CDR3 residues: CASSQGSWGRNTEAFF. The CDR3 DNA follows: TGTGCCAGCAGCCAAGGATCCTGGGGCAGGAACACTGAAGCTTTCTTT.

The chain couples TRBV24-1 to TRBJ2-7, with 7 bases identical to TRBD2. The CDR3 has 13 residues. Germline CDR1 KGHDR, CDR2 SFDVKD. The junction had 1 base not matched to a gene; V was cut back by 4 bases and J by 2 bases. The CDR3, as DNA: TGTGCCACCAGTGACGCGGGGGCCTACGAGCAGTACTTC. As protein: CATSDAGAYEQYF.

This chain uses TRBV7-6 with TRBJ2-3; perhaps TRBD1 as D (7 bases). The CDR3 is 17 amino acids. Germline V gives CDR1 SGHVS, CDR2 FNYEAQ. The V end was cut by 0 bases, the J end by 0 bases, with 13 bases between. The CDR3 reads CASSLAQGGSSTDTQYF. The CDR3, as DNA: TGTGCCAGCAGCTTAGCGCAGGGGGGATCTAGCACAGATACGCAGTATTTT.

This clone was seen just once. The V and J genes are TRBV4-3 and TRBJ2-7; D remains ambiguous. The CDR3 is 14 residues long. V lost 0 bases and J lost 0, with 6 bases in between. Germline values: CDR1 LGHNA, CDR2 YSLEER. In DNA, the CDR3 is TGCGCCAGCAGCCAAGAGGCCTTCTCCTACGAGCAGTACTTC. Translated: CASSQEAFSYEQYF.

The chain recombines TRBV6-6 with TRBJ1-5; unclear D gene. The length of the CDR3 is 12 residues. Trimming took off 2 bases at V and 7 bases at J, with 6 bases between the two ends. Germline V gene data show CDR1 as MNHNY and CDR2 as SVGAGI (reference sequence). CDR3 nucleotides: TGTGCCAGCAGTTACGGGGAGCAGCCCCAGCATTTT. Protein: CASSYGEQPQHF.

The chain recombines TRBV5-1 with TRBJ2-2; 8 nucleotides line up with TRBD1. The CDR3 has 14 residues. The V segment lost 4 bases and the J segment 8 bases; nucleotides outside the gene matches: 7. Per germline, CDR1 SGHRS and CDR2 YFSETQ. This chain's CDR3 is CASSASGGWGELFF. The CDR3 nucleotides are TGCGCCAGCAGCGCGTCAGGGGGCTGGGGGGAGCTGTTTTTT.

This clone turned up a few times. The CDR3 region is CASSISGAGQPQHF. CDR3 DNA sequence: TGTGCCAGTAGTATAAGCGGGGCGGGTCAGCCCCAGCATTTT. The chain combines TRBV19 with TRBJ1-5; D might be TRBD1 (5 bases). The CDR3 contains 14 residues. The V and J ends lost 2 bases and 6 bases respectively, with 11 bases between them. Germline CDR1 LNHDA, CDR2 SQIVND (reference sequence).

The chain is built from TRBV10-3 and TRBJ1-4, with D unresolved. CDR1 is ENHRY, CDR2 SYGVKD, per germline. CDR3 length: 15 amino acids. Trimming removed 0 bases from V and 3 bases from J, with 8 bases in between. The CDR3: CAISESLASNEKLFF. The CDR3 DNA reads as TGTGCCATCAGTGAGTCGTTAGCGTCTAATGAAAAACTGTTTTTT.

This clone was found once. The rearrangement links TRBV7-3 to TRBJ2-7; tentative D call: TRBD1 (5 bases). CDR1 and CDR2 (germline): SGHTA, FQGTGA. The V end was cut by 0 bases, the J end by 6 bases, with 15 bases between. The CDR3 length is 15 residues. CDR3 loop: CASSLTQGSSIEQYF. In DNA form, the CDR3 reads TGTGCCAGCAGCTTAACGCAGGGCAGCAGTATCGAGCAGTACTTC.

There are a few counts of this clone. This chain connects TRBV7-2 to TRBJ2-7, with 7 bases lining up with TRBD1. V shed 3 bases and J 6 bases; nucleotides not matched to a gene: 2. Germline CDR1 is SGHTA and CDR2 is FQGNSA. The CDR3 totals 12 residues. The CDR3 bases are TGTGCCAGCAGCTTTCACAGGGGCGAGCAGTACTTC. This translates into CASSFHRGEQYF. The variable domain in full, with the rest retrieved from reference TRBV7-2 and TRBJ2-7, is GAGVSQSPSNKVTEKGKDVELRCDPISGHTALYWYRQSLGQGLEFLIYFQGNSAPDKSGLPSDRFSAERTGGSVSTLTIQRTQQEDSAVYLCASSFHRGEQYFGPGTRLTVT.

CDR3 region: CASSLFTSGGPREQFF. The CDR3 bases are TGTGCCAGCAGCTTATTTACTAGCGGGGGTCCTCGAGAGCAGTTCTTC. This chain joins TRBV7-3 and TRBJ2-1; 11 bases agree with TRBD2. Unmatched junction bases numbered 10, after V lost 2 bases and J lost 10 bases. This CDR3 is built from 16 residues. Germline V gene sequence: CDR1 SGHTA, CDR2 FQGTGA. The full variable domain, its missing parts supplied by reference TRBV7-3 and TRBJ2-1, is GAGVSQTPSNKVTEKGKYVELRCDPISGHTALYWYRQSLGQGPEFLIYFQGTGAADDSGLPNDRFFAVRPEGSVSTLKIQRTERGDSAVYLCASSLFTSGGPREQFFGPGTRLTVL.

The rearrangement uses TRBV11-1 and TRBJ2-2, with 11 bases matching TRBD2. Unmatched junction bases numbered 7, after V lost 6 bases and J lost 4 bases. The germline CDR1 and CDR2 sequences are SGHAT and FQDESV (reference sequence). This CDR3 is 16 amino acids long. CDR3 DNA sequence: TGTGCCAGCAGTCCCACTAGCGGGGGACCCACCGGGGAGCTGTTTTTT. Translated, it gives CASSPTSGGPTGELFF.

The chain has TRBV6-2 or TRBV6-3 and TRBJ2-4; 7 bases fit TRBD2. The CDR3 sequence is 14 residues long. Germline loops: CDR1 MNHEY, CDR2 SVGEGT. The V and J ends lost 6 bases and 3 bases, in that order; junction bases with no gene match: 5. CDR3 region: CASSVWGGKNIQYF. The CDR3 DNA reads TGTGCCAGCAGCGTTTGGGGGGGCAAAAACATTCAGTACTTC.

This chain uses TRBV7-9 with TRBJ1-1; the match to TRBD1 covers 7 bases. The CDR3 is made up of 17 amino acids. Germline CDR1 is SEHNR and CDR2 is FQNEAQ (reference sequence). The junction had 13 bases not matched to a gene; V was cut back by 4 bases and J by 2 bases. CDR3 amino acids: CASSSPPSTGINTEAFF. CDR3 in DNA: TGTGCCAGCAGCTCACCCCCCTCGACAGGGATTAACACTGAAGCTTTCTTT.

The V call is TRBV4-3, the J call TRBJ2-3; D is undetermined. CDR3 length: 13 amino acids. Trimming took off 0 bases at V and 4 bases at J, with 5 bases between the two ends. Germline CDR1 and CDR2: LGHNA and YSLEER. CDR3 sequence: CASSQESSDTQYF. The CDR3 region has the DNA TGCGCCAGCAGCCAAGAGTCTTCAGATACGCAGTATTTT.

The chain is built from TRBV18 and TRBJ1-5; TRBD1 aligns across 9 bases. V dropped 4 bases and J dropped 5; count of bases not matched to a gene: 6. The germline CDR1 and CDR2 sequences are KGHSH and LQKENI. The CDR3 has 15 residues. CDR3: CASSQTGGIDQPQHF. CDR3 coding DNA: TGTGCCAGCTCACAGACAGGGGGAATCGATCAGCCCCAGCATTTT.